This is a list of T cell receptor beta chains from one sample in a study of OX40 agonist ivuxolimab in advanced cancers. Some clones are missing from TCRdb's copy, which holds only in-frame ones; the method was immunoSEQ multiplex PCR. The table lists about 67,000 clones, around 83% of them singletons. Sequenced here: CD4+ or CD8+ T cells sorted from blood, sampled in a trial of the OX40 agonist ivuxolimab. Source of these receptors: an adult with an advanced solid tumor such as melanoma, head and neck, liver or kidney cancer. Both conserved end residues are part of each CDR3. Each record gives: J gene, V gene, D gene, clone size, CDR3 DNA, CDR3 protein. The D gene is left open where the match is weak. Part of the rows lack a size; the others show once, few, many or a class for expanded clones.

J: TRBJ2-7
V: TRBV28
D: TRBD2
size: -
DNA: TGTGCCAGCAGTCAGGTCGGGGGGGTCGACGAGCAGTACTTC
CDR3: CASSQVGGVDEQYF

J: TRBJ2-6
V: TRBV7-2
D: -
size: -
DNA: TGTGCCAGCAGCCCCGGGACTGGGGCCAACGTCCTGACTTTC
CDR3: CASSPGTGANVLTF

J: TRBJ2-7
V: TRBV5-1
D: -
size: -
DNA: TGCGCCAGCAGCTTAGGGGGTTTTAAGAACGAGCAGTACTTC
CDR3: CASSLGGFKNEQYF

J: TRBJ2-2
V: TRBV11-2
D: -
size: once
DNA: TGTGCCAGCAGCTTGGTCGGCAGGGGTGCCGGGGAGCTGTTTTTT
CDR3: CASSLVGRGAGELFF

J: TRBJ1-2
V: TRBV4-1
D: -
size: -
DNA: TGCGCCAGCAGCCAAGACAGGGATTATGGCTACACCTTC
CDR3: CASSQDRDYGYTF

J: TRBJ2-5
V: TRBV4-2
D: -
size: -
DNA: TGTGCCAGCAGCCAACGTGGGGCGCAAGAGACCCAGTACTTC
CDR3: CASSQRGAQETQYF

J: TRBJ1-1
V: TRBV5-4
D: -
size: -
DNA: TGTGCCAGCAGCTCGCCCCGGGACCAGAACACTGAAGCTTTCTTT
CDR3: CASSSPRDQNTEAFF

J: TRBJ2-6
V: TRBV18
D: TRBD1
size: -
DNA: TGTGCCAGCTCACCACCAGTAGGGACAGGTATCTCCTCTGGGGCCAACGTCCTGACTTTC
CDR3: CASSPPVGTGISSGANVLTF

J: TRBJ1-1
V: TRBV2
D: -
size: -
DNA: TGTGCCAGCAGTGAGGAAAAGAGGGCCACTGAAGCTTTCTTT
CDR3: CASSEEKRATEAFF

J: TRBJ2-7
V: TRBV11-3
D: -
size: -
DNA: TGTGCCAGCAGCTTAGAGGCAGGCGAGCAGTACTTC
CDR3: CASSLEAGEQYF

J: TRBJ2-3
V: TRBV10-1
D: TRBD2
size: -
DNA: TGCGCCAGCAGTGAAACTAGCGGGCCTAGCACAGATACGCAGTATTTT
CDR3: CASSETSGPSTDTQYF

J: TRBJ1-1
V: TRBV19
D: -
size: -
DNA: TGTGCCAGTAACCCCGAGGGGAGCACTGAAGCTTTCTTT
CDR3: CASNPEGSTEAFF

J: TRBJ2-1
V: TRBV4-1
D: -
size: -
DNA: TGCGCCAGCAGCCAACCCTTAAGAGGGTACAATGAGCAGTTCTTC
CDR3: CASSQPLRGYNEQFF

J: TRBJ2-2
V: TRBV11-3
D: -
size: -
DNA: TGTGCCAGCAGCTTAGGTGTCGGAACCGGGGAGCTGTTTTTT
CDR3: CASSLGVGTGELFF

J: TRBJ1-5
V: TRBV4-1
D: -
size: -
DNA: TGCGCCAGCAGCCAAAGGGGGGCAGGGGATCCCAATCAGCCCCAGCATTTT
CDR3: CASSQRGAGDPNQPQHF

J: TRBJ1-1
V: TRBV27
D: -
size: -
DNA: TGTGCCAGCAGTTTGAACAGAGGTGAACAAAAAACTGAAGCTTTCTTT
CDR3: CASSLNRGEQKTEAFF

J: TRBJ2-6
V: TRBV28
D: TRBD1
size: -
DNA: TGTGCCAGCAGTTATCAGGGGGCCCGGGCTGGGGCCAACGTCCTGACTTTC
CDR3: CASSYQGARAGANVLTF

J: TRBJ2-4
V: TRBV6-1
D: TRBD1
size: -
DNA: TGTGCCAGCAGTGGGACAGGGGTGAACATTCAGTACTTC
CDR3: CASSGTGVNIQYF

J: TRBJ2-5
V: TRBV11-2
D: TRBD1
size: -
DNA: TGTGCCAGCAGGGGGGACAGGGTGCAAGAGACCCAGTACTTC
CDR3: CASRGDRVQETQYF

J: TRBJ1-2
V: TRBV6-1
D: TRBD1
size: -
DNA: TGTGCCAGCACCTCGAGGACAGGGGACTATGGCTACACCTTC
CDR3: CASTSRTGDYGYTF

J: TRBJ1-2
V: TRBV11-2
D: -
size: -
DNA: TGTGCCAGCAGCTCCAGCGGACAGCTAAGCTATGGCTACACCTTC
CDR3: CASSSSGQLSYGYTF

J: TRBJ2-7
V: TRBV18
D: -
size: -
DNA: TGTGCCAGCGGGGACAACCCCCACGAGCAGTACTTC
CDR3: CASGDNPHEQYF

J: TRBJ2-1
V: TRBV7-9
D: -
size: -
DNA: TGTGCCAGCAGCCCCCAGGGATGGGGCAATGAGCAGTTCTTC
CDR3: CASSPQGWGNEQFF

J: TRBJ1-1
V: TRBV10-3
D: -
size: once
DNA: TGTGCCGCTCGACCGGACAGAACTAACACTGAAGCTTTCTTT
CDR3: CAARPDRTNTEAFF

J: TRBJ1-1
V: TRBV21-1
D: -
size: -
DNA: TGTGCCAGACCCCGCGAAGACAGGGGACAGGGAACTGAAGCTTTCTTT
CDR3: CARPREDRGQGTEAFF

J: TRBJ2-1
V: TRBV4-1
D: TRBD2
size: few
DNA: TGCGCCAGCAGCCAAGAAAGGAGCGGGAGCTCCTACAATGAGCAGTTCTTC
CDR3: CASSQERSGSSYNEQFF

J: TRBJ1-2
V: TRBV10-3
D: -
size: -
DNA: TGTGCCATTGCCCCGCGGGGTGGCTATGGCTACACCTTC
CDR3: CAIAPRGGYGYTF

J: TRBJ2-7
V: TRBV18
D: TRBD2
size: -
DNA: TGTGCCAGCTCACCGAGGACTAGCGGATTGAGGGAGCAGTACTTC
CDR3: CASSPRTSGLREQYF

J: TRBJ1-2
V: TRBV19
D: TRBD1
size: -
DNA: TGTGCCAGTAGTCCCTACAGGGGCAGCTATGGCTACACCTTC
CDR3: CASSPYRGSYGYTF

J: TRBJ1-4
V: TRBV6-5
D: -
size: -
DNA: TGTGCCAGCAGTTACTCCCCAGGGAATGAAAAACTGTTTTTT
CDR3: CASSYSPGNEKLFF

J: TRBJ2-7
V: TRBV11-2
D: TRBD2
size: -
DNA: TGTGCCAGCAGCTTACTAGCGGGAGAAACGGGGCAGTACTTC
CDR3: CASSLLAGETGQYF

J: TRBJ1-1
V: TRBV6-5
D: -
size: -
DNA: TGTGCCAGCAGTTACGGGGCATCTGAAGCTTTCTTT
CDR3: CASSYGASEAFF

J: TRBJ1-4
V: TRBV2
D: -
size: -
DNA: TGTGCCAGCAGTGTGGGACGGATTAATGAAAAACTGTTTTTT
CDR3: CASSVGRINEKLFF

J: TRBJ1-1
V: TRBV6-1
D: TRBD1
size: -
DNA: TGTGCCAGCAGGGACAGGGGGCTGGGCACTGAAGCTTTCTTT
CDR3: CASRDRGLGTEAFF

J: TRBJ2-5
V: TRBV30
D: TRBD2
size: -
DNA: TGTGCCTGGAGTCTAGCCGGGACTAGCGTTAAGACCCAGTACTTC
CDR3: CAWSLAGTSVKTQYF

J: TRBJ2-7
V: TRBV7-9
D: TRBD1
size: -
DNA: TGTGCCAGCAGCGGCGCCGGGACAGGGGAGTACGAGCAGTACTTC
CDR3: CASSGAGTGEYEQYF

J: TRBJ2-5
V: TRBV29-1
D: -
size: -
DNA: TGCAGCGTTGCGGGGCAGGGGGGTGGAGAGACCCAGTACTTC
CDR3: CSVAGQGGGETQYF

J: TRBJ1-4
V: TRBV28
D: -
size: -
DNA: TGTGCCAGCGGTTTAGCGTCCCGTCCGGAAAAACTGTTTTTT
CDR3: CASGLASRPEKLFF

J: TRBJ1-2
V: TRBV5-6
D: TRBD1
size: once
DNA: TGTGCCAGCAGCTTGGGTTATCGGACAGGGGGAGTGGGCTACACCTTC
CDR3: CASSLGYRTGGVGYTF

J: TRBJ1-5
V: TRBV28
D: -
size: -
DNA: TGTGCCAGCAGTCACAGGGTAGGCAATCAGCCCCAGCATTTT
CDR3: CASSHRVGNQPQHF

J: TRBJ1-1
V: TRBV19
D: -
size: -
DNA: TGTGCCAGTAGTTCAATGACGGCTATGAACACTGAAGCTTTCTTT
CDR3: CASSSMTAMNTEAFF

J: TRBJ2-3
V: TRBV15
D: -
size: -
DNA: TGTGCCACCAGCAGAGATCCTTATACGCAGTATTTT
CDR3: CATSRDPYTQYF

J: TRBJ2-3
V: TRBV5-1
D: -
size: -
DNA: TGCGCCAGCAGCTTGGCCGGAATGTCAGGGACAGATACGCAGTATTTT
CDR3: CASSLAGMSGTDTQYF

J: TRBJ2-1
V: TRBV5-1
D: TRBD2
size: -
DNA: TGCGCCAGCAGCTTGAGGCTAGCGGGAGGTTCTGGTGAGCAGTTCTTC
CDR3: CASSLRLAGGSGEQFF

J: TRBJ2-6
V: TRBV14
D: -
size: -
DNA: TGTGCCAGCAGCTATCCCTCCTCTGGGGCCAACGTCCTGACTTTC
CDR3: CASSYPSSGANVLTF

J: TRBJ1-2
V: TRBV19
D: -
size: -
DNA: TGTGCCAGTAGTTCCAAGGACAGTCATGGCTACACCTTC
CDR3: CASSSKDSHGYTF